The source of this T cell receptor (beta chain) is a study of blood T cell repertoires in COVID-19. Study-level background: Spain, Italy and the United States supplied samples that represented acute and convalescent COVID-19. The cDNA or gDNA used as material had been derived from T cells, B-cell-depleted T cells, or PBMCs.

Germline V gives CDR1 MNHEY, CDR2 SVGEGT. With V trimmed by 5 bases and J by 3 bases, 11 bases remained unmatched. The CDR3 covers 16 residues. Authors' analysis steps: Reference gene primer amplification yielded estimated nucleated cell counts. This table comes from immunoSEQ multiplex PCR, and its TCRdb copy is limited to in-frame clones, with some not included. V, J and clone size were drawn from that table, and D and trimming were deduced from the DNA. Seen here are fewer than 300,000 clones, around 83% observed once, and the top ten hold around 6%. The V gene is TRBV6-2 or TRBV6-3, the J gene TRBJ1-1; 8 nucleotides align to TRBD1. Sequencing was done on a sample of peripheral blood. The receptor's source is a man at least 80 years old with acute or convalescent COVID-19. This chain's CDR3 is CASSPRRGLPYTEAFF. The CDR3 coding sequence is TGTGCCAGCAGTCCCCGCAGGGGGCTTCCCTACACTGAAGCTTTCTTT.